These T cell receptor beta chains were read from a single sample in a study of T cells after yellow fever vaccination. TCRdb fed the 5' RACE reads into MiXCR, producing one record per CDR3 protein. The sample has over 250,000 distinct CDR3 sequences, approximately 4% seen once; the top ten hold roughly 24%. Sample: PBMCs, taken 5 days after the yellow fever booster vaccination. The receptor set was obtained from a man aged 18 to 35 who received the YFV17D yellow fever vaccine. CDR3s include the opening cysteine and the closing phenylalanine or tryptophan. A D gene is named only where the DNA matches it firmly. The size field is filled for only some rows; it gives once, few, many or a size class.

cdr3_nt	cdr3_aa	v_call	clone_size	j_call	d_call
TGTGCCAGCAGCAAAACCGGGCAGGGATACCAAGAGACCCAGTACTTC	CASSKTGQGYQETQYF	TRBV21-1	.	TRBJ2-5	.
TGTGCCAGCACTCAAGCCCGGAGTGAATCCTACAATGAGCAGTTCTTC	CASTQARSESYNEQFF	TRBV2	.	TRBJ2-1	.
TGCAGCGCCTTACGGGACAGAGTAAATGAGCAGTTCTTC	CSALRDRVNEQFF	TRBV29-1	.	TRBJ2-1	TRBD1
TGCAGTGCTACAAACCCCCGGGACAGGGGTTCAGATACGCAGTATTTT	CSATNPRDRGSDTQYF	TRBV20-1	many	TRBJ2-3	TRBD1
TGCGCCAGCAGCCACCAGCTCGATGTCTACGAGCAGTACTTC	CASSHQLDVYEQYF	TRBV4-1	few	TRBJ2-7	.
TGTGCCAGCAGCTTAGACGCTGGCACAGATACGCAGTATTTT	CASSLDAGTDTQYF	TRBV7-2	many	TRBJ2-3	.
TGTGCCAGCAGCGCACGGGGAGCCGATACGCAGTATTTT	CASSARGADTQYF	TRBV9	few	TRBJ2-3	.
TGTGCCAGCAGCCCCCCGGCTGCCAGCGGTCCCGGGGAGCTGTTTTTT	CASSPPAASGPGELFF	TRBV9	.	TRBJ2-2	.
TGTGCCAGCAGTTTAAGGGCAGGGTCAAATCATCAGCCCCAGCATTTT	CASSLRAGSNHQPQHF	TRBV12-3/TRBV12-4	.	TRBJ1-5	.
TGTGCCAGCAGCTTAGGACAGGGGAACCACAATGAGCAGTTCTTC	CASSLGQGNHNEQFF	TRBV11-1	many	TRBJ2-1	TRBD1
TGTGCCAGCAGTTACTCTGACGGCGAGCAGTACTTC	CASSYSDGEQYF	TRBV6-5	few	TRBJ2-7	.
TGTGCCAGCAGTTTCGGTGGTGGACAGTTCAATCAGCCCCAGCATTTT	CASSFGGGQFNQPQHF	TRBV12-3/TRBV12-4	.	TRBJ1-5	.
TGTGCCATCCCAGATACAACAGGGTTCGGGGAGCTGTTTTTT	CAIPDTTGFGELFF	TRBV11-2	few	TRBJ2-2	.
TGTGCCAGCAGCCCTCGGACGAGCCACAATGAGCAGTTCTTC	CASSPRTSHNEQFF	TRBV7-2	few	TRBJ2-1	.
TGTGCCAGCAACCGCAGGGGTGGCTCTGGAAACACCATATATTTT	CASNRRGGSGNTIYF	TRBV5-6	.	TRBJ1-3	.
TGCGCCAGCAGTGAGTCCCGACAGGCCCTTAATTCACCCCTCCACTTT	CASSESRQALNSPLHF	TRBV10-2	many	TRBJ1-6	.
TGTGCCACCGGACGACGCAGCGGGGGCTACAATGAGCAGTTCTTC	CATGRRSGGYNEQFF	TRBV7-2	few	TRBJ2-1	TRBD2
TGCAGTGCTAGGGACATGAGAGAGCAGTACTTC	CSARDMREQYF	TRBV20-1	.	TRBJ2-7	.
TGTGCCAGCAGCGTCGGCGGGGGATGGCGTGCGAAGATCACAGATACGCAGTATTTT	CASSVGGGWRAKITDTQYF	TRBV9	.	TRBJ2-3	TRBD2
TGTGCCACCAGCAGAGAGGGGGGACGAGGAGAGACCCAGTACTTC	CATSREGGRGETQYF	TRBV15	few	TRBJ2-5	.
TGCGCCAGCAGCCACACTAGCGGGGGGGTCAATGAGCAGTTCTTC	CASSHTSGGVNEQFF	TRBV4-1	few	TRBJ2-1	TRBD2
TGCGCCAGCAGCCAAGATTGGGCTAGCTCCTACAATGAGCAGTTCTTC	CASSQDWASSYNEQFF	TRBV4-3	many	TRBJ2-1	.
TGTGCCAGCAGCCAAGAGGGGGGCAGGGGGCCATATGGCTACACCTTC	CASSQEGGRGPYGYTF	TRBV3-1	few	TRBJ1-2	TRBD1
TGTGCCAGCAGCTTCCTCCCGGGCAACTATGGCTACACCTTC	CASSFLPGNYGYTF	TRBV7-2	few	TRBJ1-2	.
TGTGCCAGCAACCCGAGGGTTGGCAATCAGCCCCAGCATTTT	CASNPRVGNQPQHF	TRBV6-5	.	TRBJ1-5	.
TGTGCCAGCAGTCAAACAGGGAGCTCCTATAATTCACCCCTCCACTTT	CASSQTGSSYNSPLHF	TRBV7-9	.	TRBJ1-6	.
TGTGCCAGCAGCCAAGCCGGGGCAGGGGTGGAAACCGGGGAGCTGTTTTTT	CASSQAGAGVETGELFF	TRBV4-2	.	TRBJ2-2	.
TGTGCCAGCATGGAGGTCGAGCAGTTCTTC	CASMEVEQFF	TRBV5-5	many	TRBJ2-1	.
TGTGCCAGCTCACGGGGACAGGGTGATTCACCCCTCCACTTT	CASSRGQGDSPLHF	TRBV18	few	TRBJ1-6	TRBD1
TGCAGCGTCCACGGGGCTCTTAGTGGAAACACCATATATTTT	CSVHGALSGNTIYF	TRBV29-1	few	TRBJ1-3	.
TGTGCCATCAGGAGCGGGGGACCCAACAATGAGCAGTTCTTC	CAIRSGGPNNEQFF	TRBV10-3	.	TRBJ2-1	TRBD2
TGCGCCAGCAGCTTGGTACAGGGGCTGTACGAGCAGTACTTC	CASSLVQGLYEQYF	TRBV5-1	.	TRBJ2-7	TRBD1